This T cell receptor beta chain was identified in a study of control samples from healthy donors and cancer patients. V was cut by 7 bases and J by 8 bases, with 17 bases left in between. The CDR3 runs 14 residues. Germline-derived CDR1 and CDR2 are MNHEY and SMNVEV (reference sequence). The method was immunoSEQ multiplex PCR; TCRdb's version includes in-frame clones alone and lacks a portion of them. The data hold over 85,000 clones, with 88% observed a single time. The sequence was obtained from a woman aged 55-69 years with lung cancer. This chain connects TRBV27 to TRBJ1-4, with a weak D call TRBD1 (5 bases). Sequencing input: PBMCs. CDR3 amino acids: CASTQFWGGEKLFF. The CDR3 nucleotides are TGTGCCAGCACCCAATTTTGGGGGGGAGAAAAACTGTTTTTT.